The TCR beta chain under discussion was sequenced for a study of regulatory T cells in long-lasting Graves disease. This CDR3 spans 14 amino acids. With 3 bases clipped from V and 5 bases from J, the junction kept 7 bases outside the gene matches. CDR1 and CDR2 (germline): DFQATT, SNEGSKA (reference sequence). The time point is: persistent/refractory GD, antithyroid drugs over 5 years with positive TRAb. From RNA extracted from PBMCs, the TCR library was made. Building of the TCR beta libraries involved iRepertoire HTBI primers and Arm-PCR of CDR3 regions. TCRdb used MiXCR to reprocess the multiplex PCR reads, holding one entry per CDR3 protein. This sample has fewer than 400,000 distinct CDR3 sequences, with 20% found just once.

The receptor was derived from a female donor with Graves disease. Here the sequenced sample was peripheral blood mononuclear cells (PBMCs), taken when the disease was refractory, from a patient treated with antithyroid drugs. The chain has TRBV20-1 and TRBJ1-5, with 7 positions matching TRBD1. CDR3 DNA: TGCAGTGCTAGTCCATCGGACAGGCATCAGCCCCAGCATTTT. Amino acids: CSASPSDRHQPQHF.